A single sample gave rise to the 10 T cell receptor beta chains below, sequenced in a study of T-cell reconstitution after alpha-beta-depleted transplantation in children. Construction of the TCRbeta library involved unique molecular identifiers. TCRdb passed the PCR reads through MiXCR, listing each CDR3 protein once. This table holds 490,000 or so distinct CDR3 sequences, approximately 12% found once. Source: PBMCs from the stem cell graft donor, taken from the stem cell graft. The receptor set was obtained from a human donor who donated a stem cell graft to a child with combined immunodeficiency.

A few counts support this clonotype. V and J are TRBV9 and TRBJ2-7; D possibly matches TRBD1 or TRBD2 (7 bases each). Per germline, CDR1 SGDLS and CDR2 YYNGEE. The CDR3 is 15 residues long. Trimming stripped 2 bases from V and 3 bases from J, with 15 bases between. CDR3 nucleotide sequence: TGTGCCAGCAGCGTGGGGGGGGACAGTCGCTACGAGCAGTACTTC. Protein: CASSVGGDSRYEQYF.

This sequence joins TRBV12-3 or TRBV12-4 and TRBJ2-5; a possible D gene is TRBD2 (6 bases). The CDR3 contains 14 residues. V gave up 6 bases and J gave up 2 bases, with 13 bases separating them. In DNA, the CDR3 is TGTGCCAGCAGCCTACTAGCATCGCAAGAGACCCAGTACTTC. The encoded protein is CASSLLASQETQYF.

CDR3 region: CASSPIGLVTDTQYF. The DNA for the CDR3 is TGTGCCAGCAGCCCCATAGGGTTGGTCACAGATACGCAGTATTTT. This chain connects TRBV6-1 to TRBJ2-3; D gene uncertain. V was clipped by 6 bases and J by 2 bases, with 15 bases between them. This CDR3 is built from 15 residues. Germline assignment: CDR1 MNHNS and CDR2 SASEGT.

V usage is TRBV4-3 and J usage is TRBJ2-5, with 8 bases lining up with TRBD1. This CDR3 has 13 residues. Germline V gene data show CDR1 as LGHNA and CDR2 as YSLEER. J lost 5 bases, V lost 5 bases, and 4 bases had no gene match. The CDR3 loop is CASSKGQGETQYF. The CDR3 DNA is TGCGCCAGCAGCAAAGGACAGGGCGAGACCCAGTACTTC.

This clonotype was counted between two and nine times. The gene calls are TRBV6-5 and TRBJ1-6; D gene unclear. The V gene lost 9 bases and the J gene lost 7 bases, with 16 bases spanning the gap. The CDR3 has 14 residues. Germline V gives CDR1 MNHEY, CDR2 SVGAGI. DNA for the CDR3: TGTGCCAGTCGGGGAGGGCGGTTCAATTCACCCCTCCACTTT. Translated: CASRGGRFNSPLHF.

The chain is built from TRBV6-1 and TRBJ2-5, with 8 bases matching TRBD1. After removal of 8 bases from V and 4 bases from J, the junction contained 6 bases not matched to a gene. Germline CDR1 MNHNS, CDR2 SASEGT. This CDR3 comprises 13 residues. CDR3 region: CASQTGVGETQYF. CDR3 DNA: TGTGCCAGCCAGACAGGGGTAGGAGAGACCCAGTACTTC.

The sample holds many counts of this clonotype. The chain couples TRBV4-3 to TRBJ2-2, with a tentative D call TRBD2 (5 bases). The CDR3 consists of 17 residues. The ends were cut back, 0 bases at V and 0 bases at J, with 11 bases in the middle. CDR1 LGHNA and CDR2 YSLEER come from the germline V gene. DNA of the CDR3: TGCGCCAGCAGCCAAGATGGAGGCTACGCGAACACCGGGGAGCTGTTTTTT. Translated: CASSQDGGYANTGELFF.

The chain employs TRBV12-3 or TRBV12-4 and TRBJ1-4; weak D call: TRBD1 (5 bases). The CDR3 is 17 amino acids. V dropped 6 bases and J dropped 5 bases, with 22 bases sitting between them. The CDR3 here is CASRTTSRGKGNEKLFF. DNA of the CDR3: TGTGCCAGCAGGACAACTTCGAGGGGCAAAGGAAATGAAAAACTGTTTTTT.

This clonotype was found a few times. The rearrangement uses TRBV5-6 and TRBJ2-7, with 7 positions matching TRBD1. CDR1 and CDR2 (germline): SGHDT, YYEEEE. J lost 2 bases, V lost 6 bases, and 11 bases had no gene match. This CDR3 spans 15 amino acids. Here the CDR3 DNA reads TGTGCCAGCACCCCCCTCCGGGACAGTACCTACGAGCAGTACTTC. Protein sequence: CASTPLRDSTYEQYF.

The V and J genes are TRBV5-1 and TRBJ1-6, with TRBD1 as a possible D gene (6 bases). Trimming stripped 3 bases from V and 0 bases from J, with 10 bases between. The germline CDR1 and CDR2 sequences are SGHRS and YFSETQ. The CDR3 has 16 residues. CDR3 protein: CASSSGGASYNSPLHF. The CDR3 DNA reads as TGCGCCAGCAGCTCCGGGGGGGCCTCCTATAATTCACCCCTCCACTTT.